The clone carrying this T cell receptor (beta chain) was detected only once. Its antigen is not identified. This specimen comes from a study of OX40 agonist ivuxolimab in advanced cancers. Study at large: The patients got ivuxolimab, which is an agonistic anti-OX40 (CD134) antibody.

Findings and caveats of the study: Expanded peripheral T-cell antigen specificity went undetermined. Certain nonresponding patients likewise had low normalized T-cell clonal expansion. CD8+ T cells (on average) carried more expanded clones than CD4+ T cells.

Profiling relied on immunoSEQ multiplex PCR, and the TCRdb table lists in-frame clones only, not all of them. The table records around 58,000 clones, about 83% of them present only once. Germline lookup yields CDR1 MNHEY and CDR2 SMNVEV (reference sequence). There are 14 residues in the CDR3. Trimming removed 2 bases at V and 5 bases at J, with 12 bases between. The material was CD4+ or CD8+ T cells sorted from blood, obtained in a trial of the OX40 agonist ivuxolimab. The gene calls are TRBV27 and TRBJ1-2, with D perhaps TRBD1 (5 bases). This clonotype was sampled from an adult with an advanced solid tumor such as melanoma, head and neck, liver or kidney cancer. Here the CDR3 DNA reads TGTGCCAGCAGTTTAGGCCAGGGTAATTATGGCTACACCTTC. Protein: CASSLGQGNYGYTF.